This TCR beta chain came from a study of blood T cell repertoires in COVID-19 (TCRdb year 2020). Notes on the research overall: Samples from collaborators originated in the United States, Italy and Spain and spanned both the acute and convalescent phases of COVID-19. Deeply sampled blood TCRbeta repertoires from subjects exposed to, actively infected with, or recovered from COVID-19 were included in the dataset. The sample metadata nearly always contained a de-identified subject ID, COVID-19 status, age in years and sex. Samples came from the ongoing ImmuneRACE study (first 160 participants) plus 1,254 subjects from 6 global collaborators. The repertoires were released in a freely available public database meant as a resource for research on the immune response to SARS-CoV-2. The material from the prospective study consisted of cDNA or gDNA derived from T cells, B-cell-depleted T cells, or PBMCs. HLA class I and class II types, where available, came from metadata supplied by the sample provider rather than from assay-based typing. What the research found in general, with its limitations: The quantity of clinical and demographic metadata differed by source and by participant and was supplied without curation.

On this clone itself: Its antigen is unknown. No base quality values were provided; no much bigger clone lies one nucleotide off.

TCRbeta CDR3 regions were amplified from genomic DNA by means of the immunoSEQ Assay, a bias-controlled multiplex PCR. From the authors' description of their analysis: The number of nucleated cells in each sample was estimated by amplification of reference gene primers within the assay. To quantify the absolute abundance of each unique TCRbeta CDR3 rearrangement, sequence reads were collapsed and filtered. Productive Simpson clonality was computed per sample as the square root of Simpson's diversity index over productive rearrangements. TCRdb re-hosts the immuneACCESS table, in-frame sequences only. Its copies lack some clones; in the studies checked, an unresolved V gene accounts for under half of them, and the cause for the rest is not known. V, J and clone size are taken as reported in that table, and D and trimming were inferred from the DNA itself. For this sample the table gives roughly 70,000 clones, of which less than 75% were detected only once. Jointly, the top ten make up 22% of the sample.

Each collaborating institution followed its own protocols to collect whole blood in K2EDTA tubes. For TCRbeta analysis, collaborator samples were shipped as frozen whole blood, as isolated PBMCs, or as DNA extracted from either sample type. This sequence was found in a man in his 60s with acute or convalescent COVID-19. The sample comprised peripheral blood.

CDR3 region: CASRPGQENEKLFF. The nucleotides are TGTGCCAGCAGACCGGGACAAGAGAATGAAAAACTGTTTTTT. The chain is assembled from TRBV28 and TRBJ1-4, with TRBD1 tentatively as D gene (6 bases match). At the junction V is shortened by 6 bases and J by 5 bases, with 13 bases in between. The CDR3 holds 14 amino acids from the cysteine to the phenylalanine. The CDR3 DNA has 42 bases and is translated from base 1. According to the germline V gene, CDR1 reads MDHEN and CDR2 reads SYDVKM. Where the CDR3 stops, the reference TRBV28 and TRBJ1-4 genes take over; the full variable domain is DVKVTQSSRYLVKRTGEKVFLECVQDMDHENMFWYRQDPGLGLRLIYFSYDVKMKEKGDIPEGYSVSREKKERFSLILESASTNQTSMYLCASRPGQENEKLFFGSGTQLSVL.